This TCR beta chain was sequenced for a study of OX40 agonist ivuxolimab in advanced cancers. In the study overall: Dose-escalation patients were diagnosed with hepatocellular carcinoma, melanoma, renal cell cancer or head and neck cancer. One patient with hepatocellular carcinoma and two with cutaneous melanoma, three in all, had partial responses. Whole-study results and caveats: Low clonal expansion, among the lowest seen, marked partial responders at 0.1-3.0 mg/kg. Dosing at 0.1 to 3.0 mg/kg was accompanied by clonal expansion of CD4+ and CD8+ blood T cells by week 6.

Sequencing used immunoSEQ multiplex PCR; TCRdb keeps in-frame clones, though not all of them. The sample holds approximately 70,000 clones, more than 75% seen once. Germline values: CDR1 SEHNR, CDR2 FQNEAQ (reference sequence). The CDR3 loop spans 13 amino acids. V was cut by 2 bases and J by 3 bases, with 7 bases left in between. Notes on this clone: Its antigen remains unidentified.

The receptor's source is an adult with an advanced solid tumor such as melanoma, head and neck, liver or kidney cancer. Material: CD4+ or CD8+ T cells sorted from blood, obtained in a trial of the OX40 agonist ivuxolimab. J is TRBJ2-5 and V is TRBV7-9; D remains unclear. The CDR3 loop reads CASSLTLEETQYF. In DNA, the CDR3 is TGTGCCAGCAGCTTAACCTTAGAAGAGACCCAGTACTTC.